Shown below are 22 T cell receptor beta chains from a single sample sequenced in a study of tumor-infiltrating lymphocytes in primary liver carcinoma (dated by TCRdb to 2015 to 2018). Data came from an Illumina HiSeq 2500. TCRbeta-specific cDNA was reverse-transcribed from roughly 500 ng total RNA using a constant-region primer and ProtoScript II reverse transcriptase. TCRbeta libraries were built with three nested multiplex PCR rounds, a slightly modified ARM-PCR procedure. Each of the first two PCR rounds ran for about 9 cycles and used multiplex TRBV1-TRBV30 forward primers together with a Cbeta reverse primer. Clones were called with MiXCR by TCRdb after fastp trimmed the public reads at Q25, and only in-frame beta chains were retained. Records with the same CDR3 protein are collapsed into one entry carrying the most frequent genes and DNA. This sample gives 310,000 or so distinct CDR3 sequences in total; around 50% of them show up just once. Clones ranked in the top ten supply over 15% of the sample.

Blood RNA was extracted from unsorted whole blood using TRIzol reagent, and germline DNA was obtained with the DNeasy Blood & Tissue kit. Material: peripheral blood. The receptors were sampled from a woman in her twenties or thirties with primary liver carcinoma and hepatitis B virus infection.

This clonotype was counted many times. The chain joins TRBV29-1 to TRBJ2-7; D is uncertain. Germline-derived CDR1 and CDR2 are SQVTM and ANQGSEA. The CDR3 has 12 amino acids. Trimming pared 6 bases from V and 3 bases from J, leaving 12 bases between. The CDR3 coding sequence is TGCAGCGTAAGAGTATCTGGCTACGAGCAGTACTTC. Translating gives CSVRVSGYEQYF.

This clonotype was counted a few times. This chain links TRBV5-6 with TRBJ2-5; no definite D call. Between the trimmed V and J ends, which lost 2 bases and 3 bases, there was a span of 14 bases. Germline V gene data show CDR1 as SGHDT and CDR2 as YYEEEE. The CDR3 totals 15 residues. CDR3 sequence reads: CASSLLPLSEETQYF. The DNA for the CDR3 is TGTGCCAGCAGCTTACTTCCACTATCGGAAGAGACCCAGTACTTC.

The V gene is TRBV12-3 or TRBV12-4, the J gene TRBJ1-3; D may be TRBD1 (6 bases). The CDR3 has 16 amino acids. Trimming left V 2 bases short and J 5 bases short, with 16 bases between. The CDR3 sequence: CASSLKSQGLRNTIYF. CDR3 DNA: TGTGCCAGCAGTTTAAAAAGTCAGGGGCTGAGAAACACCATATATTTT.

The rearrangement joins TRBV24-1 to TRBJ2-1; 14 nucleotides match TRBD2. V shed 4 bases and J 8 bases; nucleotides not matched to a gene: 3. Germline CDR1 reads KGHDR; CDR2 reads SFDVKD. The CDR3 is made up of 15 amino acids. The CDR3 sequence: CATSDPGLAGDEQFF. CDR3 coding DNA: TGTGCCACCAGTGACCCGGGACTAGCGGGGGATGAGCAGTTCTTC.

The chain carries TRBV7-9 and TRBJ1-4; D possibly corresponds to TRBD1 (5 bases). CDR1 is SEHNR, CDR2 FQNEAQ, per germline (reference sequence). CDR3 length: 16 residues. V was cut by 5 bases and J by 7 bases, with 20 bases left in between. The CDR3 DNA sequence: TGTGCCAGCAGCCCCCTCGAAGCAGGGAAGGGTGAAAAACTGTTTTTT. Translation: CASSPLEAGKGEKLFF.

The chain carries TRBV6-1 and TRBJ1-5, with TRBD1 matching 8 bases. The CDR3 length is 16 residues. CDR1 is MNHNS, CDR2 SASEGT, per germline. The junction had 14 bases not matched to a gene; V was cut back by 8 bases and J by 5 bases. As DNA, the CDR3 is TGTGCCAGCTTAGAAAGGACAGGGCCAGGCTATCAGCCCCAGCATTTT. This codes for CASLERTGPGYQPQHF.

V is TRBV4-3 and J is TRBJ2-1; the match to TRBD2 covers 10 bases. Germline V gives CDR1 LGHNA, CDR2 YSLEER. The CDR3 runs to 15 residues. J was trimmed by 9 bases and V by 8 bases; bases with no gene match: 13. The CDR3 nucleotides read TGCGCCAGCGGTCAAGGGCTAGCGGGAGTAGGTGAGCAGTTCTTC. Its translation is CASGQGLAGVGEQFF.

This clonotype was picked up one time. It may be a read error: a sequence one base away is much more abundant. CDR3 DNA: TGTGCCAGCAGTTTCGGAGTGGTCCAGTACTTC. It encodes CASSFGVVQYF. This sequence joins TRBV6-5 and TRBJ2-5; no firm D call. V lost 4 bases, J lost 10 bases, and 10 bases lay in between. The V gene's germline CDR1 is MNHEY and CDR2 SVGAGI. This CDR3 has 11 residues.

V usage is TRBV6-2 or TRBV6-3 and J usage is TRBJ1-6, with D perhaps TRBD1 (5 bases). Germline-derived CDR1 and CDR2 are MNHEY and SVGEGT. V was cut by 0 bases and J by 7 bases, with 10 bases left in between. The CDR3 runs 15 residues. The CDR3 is CASSYSGARNSPLHF. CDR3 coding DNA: TGTGCCAGCAGTTACTCAGGGGCGAGAAATTCACCCCTCCACTTT.

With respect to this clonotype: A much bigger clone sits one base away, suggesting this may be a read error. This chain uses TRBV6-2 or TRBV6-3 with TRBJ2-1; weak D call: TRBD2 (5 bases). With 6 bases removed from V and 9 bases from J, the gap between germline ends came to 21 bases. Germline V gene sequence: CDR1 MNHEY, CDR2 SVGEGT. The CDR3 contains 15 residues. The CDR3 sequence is CASRRLEGRPGEQFF. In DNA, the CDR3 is TGTGCCAGCAGACGCCTCGAGGGAAGGCCAGGTGAGCAGTTCTTC.

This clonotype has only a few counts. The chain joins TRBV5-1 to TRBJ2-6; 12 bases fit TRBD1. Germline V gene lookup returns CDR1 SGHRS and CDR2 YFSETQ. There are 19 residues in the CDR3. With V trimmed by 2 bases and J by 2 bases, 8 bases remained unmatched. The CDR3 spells CASSFQPGQGATGANVLTF. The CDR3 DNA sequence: TGCGCCAGCAGCTTCCAACCGGGACAGGGGGCTACTGGGGCCAACGTCCTGACTTTC.

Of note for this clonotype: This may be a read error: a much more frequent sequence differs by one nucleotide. The CDR3 region has the DNA TGTGCCAGCAGCTTATCTCCGAGGGGGACCAAGTACTTC. Its protein product is CASSLSPRGTKYF. The V call is TRBV11-3, the J call TRBJ2-5; D is possibly TRBD1 (6 bases). This CDR3 has 13 amino acids. CDR1 is SGHNT, CDR2 YENEEA, per germline.

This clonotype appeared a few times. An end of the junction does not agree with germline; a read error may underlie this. The CDR3 DNA reads TGTGGCAGCAGCTTCGGACAGGTTGCAGATACGCAGTATTTT. Its protein is CGSSFGQVADTQYF. The V call is TRBV5-5, the J call TRBJ2-3; 7 bases map to TRBD1. This CDR3 contains 14 residues. Germline CDR1 reads SGHKS; CDR2 reads YYEKEE (reference sequence).

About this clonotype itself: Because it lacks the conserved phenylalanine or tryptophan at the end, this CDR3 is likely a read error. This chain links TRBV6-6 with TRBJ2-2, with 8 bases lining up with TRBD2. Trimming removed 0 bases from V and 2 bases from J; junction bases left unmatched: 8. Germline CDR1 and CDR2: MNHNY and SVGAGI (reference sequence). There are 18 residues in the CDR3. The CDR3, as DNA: TGTGCCAGCAGTTACTCGAGGGGACTAGTTTCAAACACCGGGGAGCTGTTTTCT. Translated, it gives CASSYSRGLVSNTGELFS.

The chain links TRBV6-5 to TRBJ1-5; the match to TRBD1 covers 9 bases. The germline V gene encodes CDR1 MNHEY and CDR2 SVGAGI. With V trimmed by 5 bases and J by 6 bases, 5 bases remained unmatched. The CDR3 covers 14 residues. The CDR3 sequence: CASSRDRVSQPQHF. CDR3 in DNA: TGTGCCAGCAGTAGGGACAGGGTGAGTCAGCCCCAGCATTTT.

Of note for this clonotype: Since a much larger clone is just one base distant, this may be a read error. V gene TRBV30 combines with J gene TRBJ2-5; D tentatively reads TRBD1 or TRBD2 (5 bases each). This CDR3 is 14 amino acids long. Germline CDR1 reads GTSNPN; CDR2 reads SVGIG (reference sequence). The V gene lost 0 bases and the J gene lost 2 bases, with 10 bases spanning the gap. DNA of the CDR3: TGTGCCTGGAGTGTATCGGGACGTCAAGAGACCCAGTACTTC. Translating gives CAWSVSGRQETQYF.

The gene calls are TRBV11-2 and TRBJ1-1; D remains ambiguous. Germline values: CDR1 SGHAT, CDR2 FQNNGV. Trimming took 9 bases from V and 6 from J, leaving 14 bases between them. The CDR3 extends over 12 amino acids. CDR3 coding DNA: TGTGCCAGTATCTTAACGGTTCCTGAAGCTTTCTTT. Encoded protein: CASILTVPEAFF.

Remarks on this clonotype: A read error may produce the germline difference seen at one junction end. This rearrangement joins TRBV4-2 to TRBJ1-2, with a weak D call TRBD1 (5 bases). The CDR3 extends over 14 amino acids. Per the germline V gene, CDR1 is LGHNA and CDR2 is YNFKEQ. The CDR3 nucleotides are TGTGCCAGCAGCCAAGATACGGGGCTATATGGCTACATCTTC. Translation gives CASSQDTGLYGYIF.

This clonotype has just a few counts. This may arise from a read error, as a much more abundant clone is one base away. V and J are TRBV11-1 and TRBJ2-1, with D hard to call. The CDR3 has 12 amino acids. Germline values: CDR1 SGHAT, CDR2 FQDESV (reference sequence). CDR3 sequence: CASSLASNVQFF. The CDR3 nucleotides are TGTGCCAGCAGCTTAGCGAGTAATGTGCAGTTCTTC.

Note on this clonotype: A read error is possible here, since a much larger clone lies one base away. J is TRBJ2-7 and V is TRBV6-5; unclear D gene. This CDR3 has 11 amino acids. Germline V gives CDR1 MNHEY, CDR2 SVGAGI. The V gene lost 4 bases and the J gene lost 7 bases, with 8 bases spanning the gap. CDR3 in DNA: TGTGCCAGCAGTTCGCAGTGGGAGCAGTACTTC. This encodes CASSSQWEQYF.

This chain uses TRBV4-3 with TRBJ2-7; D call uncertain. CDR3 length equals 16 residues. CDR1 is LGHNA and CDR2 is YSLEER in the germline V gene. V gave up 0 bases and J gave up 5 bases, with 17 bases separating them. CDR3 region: CASSQEARLGPHEQYF. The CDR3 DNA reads TGCGCCAGCAGCCAAGAAGCGCGACTCGGGCCCCACGAGCAGTACTTC.

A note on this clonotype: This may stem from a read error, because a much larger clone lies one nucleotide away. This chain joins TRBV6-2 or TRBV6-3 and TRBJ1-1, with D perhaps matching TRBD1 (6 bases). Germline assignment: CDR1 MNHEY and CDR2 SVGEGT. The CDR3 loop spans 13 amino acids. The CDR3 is CASTYNRDTEVFF. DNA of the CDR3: TGTGCCAGCACCTATAACAGGGACACTGAAGTTTTCTTT.